This TCR beta chain comes out of a study of blood T cell repertoires in COVID-19. Study-wide context: The United States, Italy and Spain were the sources of the acute and convalescent COVID-19 samples. T cells, B-cell-depleted T cells, or PBMCs provided the cDNA or gDNA that served as material.

Profiled with immunoSEQ multiplex PCR; TCRdb holds only in-frame clones, not every one. The data contain 150,000 to 200,000 clones, more than 70% of them singletons. CDR1 is SGDLS, CDR2 YYNGEE, per germline. The CDR3 contains 15 residues. V shed 4 bases and J shed 1 base, with 14 bases lying between them. What was sequenced was peripheral blood. The V and J genes are TRBV9 and TRBJ2-5; D is possibly TRBD2 (6 bases). The TCR comes from a woman in her seventies who had recovered from COVID-19. As DNA, the CDR3 is TGTGCCAGCAGCCCCTACGGGGGACTCCAAGAGACCCAGTACTTC. Translation gives CASSPYGGLQETQYF.